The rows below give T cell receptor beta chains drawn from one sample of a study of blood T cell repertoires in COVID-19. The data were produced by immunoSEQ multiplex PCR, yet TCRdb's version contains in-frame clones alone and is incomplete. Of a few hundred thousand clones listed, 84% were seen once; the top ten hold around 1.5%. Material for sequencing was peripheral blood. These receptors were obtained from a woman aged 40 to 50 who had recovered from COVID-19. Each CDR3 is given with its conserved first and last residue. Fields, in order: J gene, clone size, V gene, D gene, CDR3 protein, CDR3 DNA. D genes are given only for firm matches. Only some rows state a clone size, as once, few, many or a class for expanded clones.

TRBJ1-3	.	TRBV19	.	CASSIRTGSGNTIYF	TGTGCCAGTAGTATTCGTACAGGCTCTGGAAACACCATATATTTT
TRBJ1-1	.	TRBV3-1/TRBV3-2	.	CASSQEPGVGAFF	TGTGCCAGCAGCCAAGAACCGGGGGTGGGAGCTTTCTTT
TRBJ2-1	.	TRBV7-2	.	CASSEQGEQFF	TGTGCCAGCAGCGAACAGGGTGAGCAGTTCTTC
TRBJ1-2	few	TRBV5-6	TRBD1	CASSFGDSFYGYTF	TGTGCCAGCAGCTTTGGGGACAGCTTCTATGGCTACACCTTC
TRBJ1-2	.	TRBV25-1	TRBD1	CASSDTGTDYGYTF	TGTGCCAGCAGTGACACCGGGACAGACTATGGCTACACCTTC
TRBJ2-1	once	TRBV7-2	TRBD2	CASSLGTSRVGNEQFF	TGTGCCAGCAGCTTAGGGACTAGTCGAGTGGGAAATGAGCAGTTCTTC
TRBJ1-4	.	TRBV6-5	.	CASTVEQGNEKLFF	TGTGCCAGCACCGTCGAACAGGGTAATGAAAAACTGTTTTTT
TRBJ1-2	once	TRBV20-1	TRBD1	CSASLGGNYGYTF	TGCAGTGCTAGTTTAGGGGGCAACTATGGCTACACCTTC
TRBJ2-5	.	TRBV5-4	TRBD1	CASSDGGTGQETQYF	TGTGCCAGCAGTGATGGGGGGACAGGTCAAGAGACCCAGTACTTC
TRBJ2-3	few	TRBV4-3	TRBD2	CASSQDVFGGGDTQYF	TGCGCCAGCAGCCAAGATGTTTTCGGGGGGGGAGATACGCAGTATTTT
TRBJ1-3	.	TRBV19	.	CASREQANSGNTIYF	TGTGCCAGTAGGGAACAGGCCAACTCTGGAAACACCATATATTTT
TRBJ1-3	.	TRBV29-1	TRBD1	CSVEEDRHPGNTIYF	TGCAGCGTTGAGGAGGACAGGCATCCTGGAAACACCATATATTTT
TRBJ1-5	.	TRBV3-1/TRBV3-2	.	CASSQGGRGHQPQHF	TGTGCCAGCAGCCAAGGGGGCAGAGGCCACCAGCCCCAGCATTTT
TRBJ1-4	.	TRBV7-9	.	CASSFLFGTTRTNEKLFF	TGTGCCAGCAGCTTCCTCTTCGGGACAACGAGAACTAATGAAAAACTGTTTTTT
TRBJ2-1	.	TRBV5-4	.	CASSLGGGVAYNEQFF	TGTGCCAGCAGCTTGGGAGGGGGTGTGGCCTACAATGAGCAGTTCTTC
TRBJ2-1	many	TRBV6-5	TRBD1	CASRGQGWSEQFF	TGTGCCAGCAGGGGACAGGGATGGAGTGAGCAGTTCTTC
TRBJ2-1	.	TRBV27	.	CASAGYSSYNEQFF	TGTGCCAGCGCGGGGTATAGCTCCTACAATGAGCAGTTCTTC
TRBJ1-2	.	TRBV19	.	CASKRDRHGYTF	TGTGCCAGCAAGAGGGATCGGCATGGCTACACCTTC
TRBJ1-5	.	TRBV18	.	CASSPLQNYGPQHF	TGTGCCAGCTCACCGCTTCAGAATTATGGGCCCCAGCATTTT
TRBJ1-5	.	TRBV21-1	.	CASSKREDQPQHF	TGTGCCAGCAGCAAGCGGGAGGATCAGCCCCAGCATTTT
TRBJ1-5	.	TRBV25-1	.	CASSKILPPGNQPQHF	TGTGCCAGCAGTAAAATCCTCCCCCCGGGAAATCAGCCCCAGCATTTT
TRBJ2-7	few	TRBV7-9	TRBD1	CASSWLSGTEAYEQYF	TGTGCCAGCAGCTGGCTTTCCGGGACAGAGGCCTACGAGCAGTACTTC